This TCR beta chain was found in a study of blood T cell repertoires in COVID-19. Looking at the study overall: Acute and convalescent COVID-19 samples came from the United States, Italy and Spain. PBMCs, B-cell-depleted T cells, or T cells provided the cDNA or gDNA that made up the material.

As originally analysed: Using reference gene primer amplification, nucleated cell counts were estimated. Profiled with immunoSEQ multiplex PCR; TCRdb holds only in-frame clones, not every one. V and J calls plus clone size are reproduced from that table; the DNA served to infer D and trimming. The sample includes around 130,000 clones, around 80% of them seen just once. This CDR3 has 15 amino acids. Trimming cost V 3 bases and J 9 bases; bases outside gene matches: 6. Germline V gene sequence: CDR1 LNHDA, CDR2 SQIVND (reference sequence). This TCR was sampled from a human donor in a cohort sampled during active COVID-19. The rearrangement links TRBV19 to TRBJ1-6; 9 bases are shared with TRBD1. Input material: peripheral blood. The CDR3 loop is CASSISTGGSSPLHF. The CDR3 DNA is TGTGCCAGTAGTATTTCGACAGGGGGAAGTTCACCCCTCCACTTT.